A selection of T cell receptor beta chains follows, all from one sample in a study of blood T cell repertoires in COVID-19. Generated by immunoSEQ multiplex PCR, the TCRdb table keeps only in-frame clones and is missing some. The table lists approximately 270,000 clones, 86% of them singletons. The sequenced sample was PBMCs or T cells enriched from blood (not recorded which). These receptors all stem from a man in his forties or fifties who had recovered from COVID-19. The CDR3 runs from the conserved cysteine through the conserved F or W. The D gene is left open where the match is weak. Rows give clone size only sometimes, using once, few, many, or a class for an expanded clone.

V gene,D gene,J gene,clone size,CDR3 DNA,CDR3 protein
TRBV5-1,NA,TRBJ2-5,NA,TGCGCCAGCAGCTTGGTCGCGGAGACCCAGTACTTC,CASSLVAETQYF
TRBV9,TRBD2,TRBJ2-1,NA,TGTGCCAGCAGCGTAGGGTTCGCGGGGGGAGTGGAGCAGTTCTTC,CASSVGFAGGVEQFF
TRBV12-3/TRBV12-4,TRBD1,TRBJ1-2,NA,TGTGCCAGCAGTTTCGGACAGGGGGGCTACACCTTC,CASSFGQGGYTF
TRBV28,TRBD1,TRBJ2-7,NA,TGTGCCAGCAGAACCGGGACAGGGGGCAACTACGAGCAGTACTTC,CASRTGTGGNYEQYF
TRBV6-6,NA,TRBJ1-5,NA,TGTGCCAGCAGCCACAACAGTAATCAGCCCCAGCATTTT,CASSHNSNQPQHF
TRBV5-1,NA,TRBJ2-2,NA,TGCGCCAGCAGCTCTTCAGCGGTCGTAGGTACCGGGGAGCTGTTTTTT,CASSSSAVVGTGELFF
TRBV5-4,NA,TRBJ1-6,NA,TGTGCCAGCAGCTTATTTTCAACACCCCTCCACTTT,CASSLFSTPLHF
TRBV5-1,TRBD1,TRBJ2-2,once,TGCGCCAGCAGTAGACAGGGACCTAACACCGGGGAGCTGTTTTTT,CASSRQGPNTGELFF
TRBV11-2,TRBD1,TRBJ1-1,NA,TGTGCCAGCAGCCCCGGACGACAGGGTCCTCCATCCAACACTGAAGCTTTCTTT,CASSPGRQGPPSNTEAFF
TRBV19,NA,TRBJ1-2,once,TGTGCCAGTTCCCTTCCTAGCGGCTACACCTTC,CASSLPSGYTF
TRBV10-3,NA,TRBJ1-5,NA,TGTGCCATCAGTGAGTCCAGTGGCAGCAATCAGCCCCAGCATTTT,CAISESSGSNQPQHF
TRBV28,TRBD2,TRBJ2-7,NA,TGTGCCAGCACCGATGCGGGCAAGACTAGCGGGGGATCCTACGAGCAGTACTTC,CASTDAGKTSGGSYEQYF
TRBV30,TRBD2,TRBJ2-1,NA,TGTGCCTGGAGGTCCGCGGGAGATGGCGATGAGCAGTTCTTC,CAWRSAGDGDEQFF
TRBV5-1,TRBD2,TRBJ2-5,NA,TGCGCCAGCAGCTTGGACGGACTAGCGGGGGCATTGACCCAGTACTTC,CASSLDGLAGALTQYF
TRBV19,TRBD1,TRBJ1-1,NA,TGTGCCAGTAGCGACAGGGGTTCCTTGGGCACTGAAGCTTTCTTT,CASSDRGSLGTEAFF
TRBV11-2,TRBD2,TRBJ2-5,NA,TGTGCCAGCAGCTTAGGGCTTGGACTAGCCGGGGCCCAGTACTTC,CASSLGLGLAGAQYF
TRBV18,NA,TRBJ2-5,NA,TGTGCCAGCTCACCACCGTGGCAGTCAGAGACCCAGTACTTC,CASSPPWQSETQYF
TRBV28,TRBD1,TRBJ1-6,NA,TGTGCCAGCAGCTGGGGACAGGGCCGGTCACCCCTCCACTTT,CASSWGQGRSPLHF
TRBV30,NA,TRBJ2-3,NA,TGTGCCTGGAGTCCGGCCCGGGACAATCGGCAGTATTTT,CAWSPARDNRQYF
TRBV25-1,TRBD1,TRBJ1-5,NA,TGTGCCAGCAGTGGGGCGACAGGGAATCAGCCCCAGCATTTT,CASSGATGNQPQHF
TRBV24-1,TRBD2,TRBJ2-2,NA,TGTGCCACCAGTGGCGTGACTAGCGGGGGCCGGTCCGGGGAGCTGTTTTTT,CATSGVTSGGRSGELFF
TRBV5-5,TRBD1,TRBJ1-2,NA,TGTGCCAGCAGCCGTGCGACAGGGGGCCGTGGCTACACCTTC,CASSRATGGRGYTF
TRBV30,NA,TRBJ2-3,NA,TGTGCCTGGAGTGTACTAGGGGGGGCGGGAGATACGCAGTATTTT,CAWSVLGGAGDTQYF
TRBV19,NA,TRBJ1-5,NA,TGTGCCAGTAGTATTCAGTCCCCCAATCAGCCCCAGCATTTT,CASSIQSPNQPQHF
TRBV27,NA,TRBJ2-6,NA,TGTGCCAGCAGTTTTAGGGTTGGGGGGACCTGGACTTCTGGGGCCAACGTCCTGACTTTC,CASSFRVGGTWTSGANVLTF
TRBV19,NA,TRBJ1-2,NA,TGTGCCAGTAGTATAGGGACAATCAACTATGGCTACACCTTC,CASSIGTINYGYTF
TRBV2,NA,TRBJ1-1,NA,TGTGCCAGCAGACCGAACAGGGAGACTGAAGCTTTCTTT,CASRPNRETEAFF
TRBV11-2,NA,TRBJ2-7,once,TGTGCCAGCAGCAACCTTAGGGCAGGGAAGAGCTCCTACGAGCAGTACTTC,CASSNLRAGKSSYEQYF
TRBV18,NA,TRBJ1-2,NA,TGTGCCAGCTCACCAGGGAGGTATGGCTACACCTTC,CASSPGRYGYTF
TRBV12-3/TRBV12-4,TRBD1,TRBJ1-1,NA,TGTGCCAGCAGCTCGACAGGGGGCACTGAAGCTTTCTTT,CASSSTGGTEAFF
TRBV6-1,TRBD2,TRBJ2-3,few,TGTGCCAGCAGTGAAGCGTGGACTAGCGGCACAGATACGCAGTATTTT,CASSEAWTSGTDTQYF
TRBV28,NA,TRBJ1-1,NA,TGTGCCAGCACCAATCCGGGAGGGGTGAACACTGAAGCTTTCTTT,CASTNPGGVNTEAFF
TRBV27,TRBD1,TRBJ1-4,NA,TGTGCCAGCAGTTCGGGACAGGGGGTAGAAAAACTGTTTTTT,CASSSGQGVEKLFF
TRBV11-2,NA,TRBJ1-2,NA,TGTGCCAGCAGTTACGGGGAGTACTATGGCTACACCTTC,CASSYGEYYGYTF
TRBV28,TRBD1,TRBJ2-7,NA,TGTGCCAGCAGTTTTGGGACAGGGATCTACGAGCAGTACTTC,CASSFGTGIYEQYF
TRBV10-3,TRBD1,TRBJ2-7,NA,TGTGCCATCAGTGAGACCTTAGGACAGGGACGGGGCGAGCAGTACTTC,CAISETLGQGRGEQYF
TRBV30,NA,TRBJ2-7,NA,TGTGCCTGGAGTGGGAGCCGCTACGAGCAGTACTTC,CAWSGSRYEQYF
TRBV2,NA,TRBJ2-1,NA,TGTGCCAGCAGTGTACGCGTCGGGGGAACTAATGAGCAGTTCTTC,CASSVRVGGTNEQFF
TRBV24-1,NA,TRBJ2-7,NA,TGTGCCACCAGTCAGGGAACGGCCCAGTACTTC,CATSQGTAQYF
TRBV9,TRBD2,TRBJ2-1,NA,TGTGCCAGCAGCGTGGGGACTAGTACCTACAATGAGCAGTTCTTC,CASSVGTSTYNEQFF
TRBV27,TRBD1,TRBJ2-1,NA,TGTGCCAGCAGGTCGACAGGGGGCTTAGCTTTCAATGAGCAGTTCTTC,CASRSTGGLAFNEQFF
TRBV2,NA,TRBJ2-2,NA,TGTGCCAGCACGGGAGGGGGCAAAGCGGGGAGGAACACCGGGGAGCTGTTTTTT,CASTGGGKAGRNTGELFF
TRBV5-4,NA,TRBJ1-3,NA,TGTGCCAGCAGCTTGGCCGGGTCTGGAAACACCATATATTTT,CASSLAGSGNTIYF
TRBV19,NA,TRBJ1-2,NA,TGTGCCAGCTCCACCACAGGGCGCGGCTACACCTTC,CASSTTGRGYTF
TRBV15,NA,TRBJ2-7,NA,TGTGCCACCAGCGAATCCGGGACTGCTGCCTACGAGCAGTACTTC,CATSESGTAAYEQYF
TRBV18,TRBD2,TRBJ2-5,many,TGTGCCAGCTCACTCCGGGACTATACTAAAGAGACCCAGTACTTC,CASSLRDYTKETQYF
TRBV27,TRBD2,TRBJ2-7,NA,TGTGCCAGCAGTTTAAGCGGGGGGGTATTCCACGAGCAGTACTTC,CASSLSGGVFHEQYF
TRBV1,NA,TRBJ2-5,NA,TGCACCAGCAGCCAAGAAAGCGGGGGGTCGGTGGAGACCCAGTACTTC,CTSSQESGGSVETQYF
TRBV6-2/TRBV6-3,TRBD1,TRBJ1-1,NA,TGTGCCAGCAGTTACGGACAGGGGGCTGAAGCTTTCTTT,CASSYGQGAEAFF
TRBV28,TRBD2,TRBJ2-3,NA,TGTGCCAGCAGCAGTCCGTTCGGGGGGGCCGTTCGTACGCAGTATTTT,CASSSPFGGAVRTQYF
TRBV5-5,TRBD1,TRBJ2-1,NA,TGTGCCAGCAGCGCGGGACAGGGTGAGAATGAGCAGTTCTTC,CASSAGQGENEQFF
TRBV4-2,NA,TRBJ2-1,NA,TGTGCCAGCAGCCAAGTTGGAGCAGCTCGGTATGAGCAGTTCTTC,CASSQVGAARYEQFF
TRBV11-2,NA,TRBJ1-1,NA,TGTGCCAGCAGCTTAATATCTCTAGGGAACACTGAAGCTTTCTTT,CASSLISLGNTEAFF
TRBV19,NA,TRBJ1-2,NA,TGTGCCAGTAGTCTACTCTATGGCTACACCTTC,CASSLLYGYTF
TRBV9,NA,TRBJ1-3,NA,TGTGCCAGCAGCGTAGGAGGTAGCTCTGGAAACACCATATATTTT,CASSVGGSSGNTIYF
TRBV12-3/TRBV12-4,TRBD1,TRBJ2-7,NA,TGTGCCAGCAGTTCGGACAGGGGGGACGAGCAGTACTTC,CASSSDRGDEQYF
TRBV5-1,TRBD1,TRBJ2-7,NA,TGCGCCAGCAGCTTACAGGGGGCAGACTACGAGCAGTACTTC,CASSLQGADYEQYF